This T cell receptor beta chain was documented in a study of T cell responses to AZD1222 COVID-19 vaccine. Generated by immunoSEQ multiplex PCR, the TCRdb table keeps only in-frame clones and is missing some. The sample contains roughly 120,000 clones, 70% to 90% of which appear only once. The V end was cut by 0 bases, the J end by 4 bases, with 9 bases between. This CDR3 is built from 15 residues. V usage is TRBV23-1 and J usage is TRBJ1-4; D gene unclear. TRBV23-1 is an ORF, and what it does is uncertain. The TCR comes from an adult in good health. The specimen was peripheral blood, collected on day 0 of AZD1222 vaccination. The CDR3 sequence is CASSQSPDLNEKLFF. The CDR3 bases are TGCGCCAGCAGTCAATCGCCAGACCTTAATGAAAAACTGTTTTTT.